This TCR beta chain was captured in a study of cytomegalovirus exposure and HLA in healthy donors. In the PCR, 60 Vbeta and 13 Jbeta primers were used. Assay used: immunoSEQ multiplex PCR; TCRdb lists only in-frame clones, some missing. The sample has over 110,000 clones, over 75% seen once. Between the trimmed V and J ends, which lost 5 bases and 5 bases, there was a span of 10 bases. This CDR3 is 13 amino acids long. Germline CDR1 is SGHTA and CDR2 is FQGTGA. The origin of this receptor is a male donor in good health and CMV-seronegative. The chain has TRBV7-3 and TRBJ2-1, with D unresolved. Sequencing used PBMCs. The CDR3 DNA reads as TGTGCCAGCAGCCGGAGTAGAAACAATGAGCAGTTCTTC. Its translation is CASSRSRNNEQFF.